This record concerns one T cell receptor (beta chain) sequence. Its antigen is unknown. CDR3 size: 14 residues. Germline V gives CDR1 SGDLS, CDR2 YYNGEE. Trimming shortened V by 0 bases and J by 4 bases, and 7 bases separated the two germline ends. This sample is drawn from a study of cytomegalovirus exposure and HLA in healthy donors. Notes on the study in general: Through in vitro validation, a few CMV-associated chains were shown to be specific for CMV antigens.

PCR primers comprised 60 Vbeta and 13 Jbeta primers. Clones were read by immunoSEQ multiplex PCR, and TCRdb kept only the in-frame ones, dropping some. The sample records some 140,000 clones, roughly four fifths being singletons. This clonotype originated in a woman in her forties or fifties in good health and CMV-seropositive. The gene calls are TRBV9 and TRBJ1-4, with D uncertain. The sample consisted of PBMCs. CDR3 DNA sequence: TGTGCCAGCAGCGTAGGGGGAGTTAATGAAAAACTGTTTTTT. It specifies CASSVGGVNEKLFF.